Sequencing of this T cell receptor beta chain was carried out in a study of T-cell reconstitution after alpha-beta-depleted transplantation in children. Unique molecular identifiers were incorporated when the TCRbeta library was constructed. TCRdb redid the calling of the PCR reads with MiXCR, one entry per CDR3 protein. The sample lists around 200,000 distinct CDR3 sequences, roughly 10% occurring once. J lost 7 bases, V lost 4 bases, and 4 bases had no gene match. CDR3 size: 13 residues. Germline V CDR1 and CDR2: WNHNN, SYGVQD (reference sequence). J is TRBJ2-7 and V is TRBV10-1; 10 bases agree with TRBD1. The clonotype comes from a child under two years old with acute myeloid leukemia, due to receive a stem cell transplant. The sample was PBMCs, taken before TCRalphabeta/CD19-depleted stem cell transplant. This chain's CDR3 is CASSGDRGIEQYF. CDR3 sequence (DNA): TGCGCCAGCAGTGGGGACAGGGGAATTGAGCAGTACTTC.